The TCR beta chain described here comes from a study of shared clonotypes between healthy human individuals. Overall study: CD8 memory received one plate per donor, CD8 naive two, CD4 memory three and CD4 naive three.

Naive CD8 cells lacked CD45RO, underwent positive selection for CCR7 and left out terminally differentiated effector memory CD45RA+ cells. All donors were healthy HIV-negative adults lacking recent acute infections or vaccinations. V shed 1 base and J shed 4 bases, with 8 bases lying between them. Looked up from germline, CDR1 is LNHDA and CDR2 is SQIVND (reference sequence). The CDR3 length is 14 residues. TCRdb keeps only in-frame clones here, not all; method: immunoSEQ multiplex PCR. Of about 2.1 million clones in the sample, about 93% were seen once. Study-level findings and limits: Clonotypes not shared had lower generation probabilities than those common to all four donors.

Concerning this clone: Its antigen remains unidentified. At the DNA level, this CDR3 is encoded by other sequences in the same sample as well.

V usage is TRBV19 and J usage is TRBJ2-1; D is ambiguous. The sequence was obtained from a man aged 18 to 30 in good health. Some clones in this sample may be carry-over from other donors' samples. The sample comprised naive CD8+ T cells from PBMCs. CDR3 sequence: CASSIASGYNEQFF. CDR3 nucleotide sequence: TGTGCCAGTAGTATAGCATCGGGTTACAATGAGCAGTTCTTC.